The rows below give T cell receptor beta chains drawn from one sample of a study of spatial heterogeneity in lung cancer. MiXCR, run by TCRdb on the 5' RACE reads, gives a single entry per CDR3 protein. This sample has more than 80,000 distinct CDR3 sequences; 12% occur once, and the top ten carry about 38%. The sequencing used PBMCs, collected at surgery. The source of these receptors is a male donor with early-stage non-small cell lung cancer. CDR3s include the opening cysteine and the closing phenylalanine or tryptophan. Each record gives: V gene, D gene, J gene, clone size, CDR3 protein, CDR3 DNA. A D gene is named only where the DNA matches it firmly. Rows may omit the clone size; those that give it use once, few, many or a size class.

V gene: TRBV5-4; D gene: NA; J gene: TRBJ2-6; clone size: NA; CDR3 protein: CASRYRAVTGANVLTF; CDR3 DNA: TGTGCCAGCAGATACAGGGCCGTCACTGGGGCCAACGTCCTGACTTTC
V gene: TRBV27; D gene: TRBD1; J gene: TRBJ2-7; clone size: NA; CDR3 protein: CASSLRAGGIYEQYF; CDR3 DNA: TGTGCCAGCAGTTTAAGGGCAGGGGGCATCTACGAGCAGTACTTC
V gene: TRBV29-1; D gene: NA; J gene: TRBJ1-4; clone size: NA; CDR3 protein: CSVRQRNEKLFF; CDR3 DNA: TGCAGCGTACGGCAGAGGAATGAAAAACTGTTTTTT
V gene: TRBV25-1; D gene: NA; J gene: TRBJ1-5; clone size: NA; CDR3 protein: CASGGMGGNQPQHF; CDR3 DNA: TGTGCCAGCGGTGGAATGGGGGGGAATCAGCCCCAGCATTTT
V gene: TRBV29-1; D gene: TRBD2; J gene: TRBJ2-1; clone size: few; CDR3 protein: CSVEDRGLAGRDEQFF; CDR3 DNA: TGCAGCGTTGAAGATCGGGGACTAGCGGGACGTGATGAGCAGTTCTTC
V gene: TRBV7-9; D gene: TRBD1; J gene: TRBJ1-5; clone size: many; CDR3 protein: CASSEWTGDQPQHF; CDR3 DNA: TGTGCCAGCAGCGAATGGACAGGGGATCAGCCCCAGCATTTT
V gene: TRBV3-1; D gene: NA; J gene: TRBJ2-3; clone size: few; CDR3 protein: CASSQAGASTDTQYF; CDR3 DNA: TGTGCCAGCAGCCAAGCGGGAGCATCCACAGATACGCAGTATTTT
V gene: TRBV28; D gene: NA; J gene: TRBJ2-7; clone size: NA; CDR3 protein: CASSHGTTPYEQYF; CDR3 DNA: TGTGCCAGCAGTCATGGGACGACCCCCTACGAGCAGTACTTC
V gene: TRBV7-2; D gene: TRBD1; J gene: TRBJ1-5; clone size: NA; CDR3 protein: CASSLSRGDQPQHF; CDR3 DNA: TGTGCCAGCAGCTTGAGCAGGGGGGATCAGCCCCAGCATTTT
V gene: TRBV27; D gene: TRBD2; J gene: TRBJ2-7; clone size: few; CDR3 protein: CASRTAGGSYEQYF; CDR3 DNA: TGTGCCAGCAGAACAGCGGGAGGTTCCTACGAGCAGTACTTC
V gene: TRBV13; D gene: NA; J gene: TRBJ2-7; clone size: NA; CDR3 protein: CASSLTPGTGEQYF; CDR3 DNA: TGTGCCAGCAGCTTAACTCCGGGTACCGGCGAGCAGTACTTC
V gene: TRBV4-2; D gene: NA; J gene: TRBJ1-2; clone size: NA; CDR3 protein: CASSQDQGTGYTF; CDR3 DNA: TGTGCCAGCAGCCAAGATCAGGGGACGGGCTACACCTTC
V gene: TRBV7-9; D gene: NA; J gene: TRBJ1-2; clone size: many; CDR3 protein: CASSSNQAFYGYTF; CDR3 DNA: TGTGCCAGCAGCTCCAACCAGGCCTTCTATGGCTACACCTTC
V gene: TRBV28; D gene: NA; J gene: TRBJ1-1; clone size: NA; CDR3 protein: CASSFDGNTEAFF; CDR3 DNA: TGTGCCAGCAGTTTCGACGGGAACACTGAAGCTTTCTTT
V gene: TRBV19; D gene: TRBD1; J gene: TRBJ2-3; clone size: NA; CDR3 protein: CASRTTGGLTDTQYF; CDR3 DNA: TGTGCCAGTAGAACGACAGGGGGCCTGACAGATACGCAGTATTTT
V gene: TRBV4-2; D gene: TRBD2; J gene: TRBJ2-3; clone size: few; CDR3 protein: CASSPPSGRMDTQYF; CDR3 DNA: TGTGCCAGCAGCCCACCTAGCGGGAGGATGGATACGCAGTATTTT
V gene: TRBV21-1; D gene: NA; J gene: TRBJ2-7; clone size: NA; CDR3 protein: CASSKRIGMGSYEQYF; CDR3 DNA: TGTGCCAGCAGCAAGAGAATCGGGATGGGGTCCTACGAGCAGTACTTC
V gene: TRBV5-1; D gene: NA; J gene: TRBJ2-7; clone size: NA; CDR3 protein: CASSLTDEQYF; CDR3 DNA: TGCGCCAGCAGCTTGACAGACGAGCAGTACTTC
V gene: TRBV6-1; D gene: NA; J gene: TRBJ2-1; clone size: few; CDR3 protein: CASSEFGVQGPGNEQFF; CDR3 DNA: TGTGCCAGCAGTGAATTCGGGGTCCAAGGGCCTGGCAATGAGCAGTTCTTC
V gene: TRBV12-3/TRBV12-4; D gene: NA; J gene: TRBJ2-4; clone size: NA; CDR3 protein: CASSPDPRLAKNIQYF; CDR3 DNA: TGTGCCAGCAGTCCTGACCCCCGATTAGCCAAAAACATTCAGTACTTC
V gene: TRBV5-4; D gene: NA; J gene: TRBJ2-1; clone size: NA; CDR3 protein: CASSKWTSYNEQFF; CDR3 DNA: TGTGCCAGCAGCAAGTGGACCTCCTACAATGAGCAGTTCTTC
V gene: TRBV10-3; D gene: NA; J gene: TRBJ2-7; clone size: NA; CDR3 protein: CATSSDSYEQYF; CDR3 DNA: TGTGCCACCAGTTCGGACAGCTACGAGCAGTACTTC
V gene: TRBV20-1; D gene: TRBD2; J gene: TRBJ2-1; clone size: NA; CDR3 protein: CSAHLAGTYNEQFF; CDR3 DNA: TGCAGTGCTCACCTAGCGGGGACCTACAATGAGCAGTTCTTC
V gene: TRBV7-2; D gene: NA; J gene: TRBJ2-3; clone size: many; CDR3 protein: CASSLAGARGTDTQYF; CDR3 DNA: TGTGCCAGCAGCTTAGCGGGGGCGCGGGGCACAGATACGCAGTATTTT
V gene: TRBV11-2; D gene: NA; J gene: TRBJ2-3; clone size: hyperexpanded; CDR3 protein: CASSTGTDPSTDTQYF; CDR3 DNA: TGTGCCAGCAGCACCGGGACGGATCCGAGCACAGATACGCAGTATTTT
V gene: TRBV29-1; D gene: NA; J gene: TRBJ2-5; clone size: few; CDR3 protein: CSATLGTRQETQYF; CDR3 DNA: TGCAGCGCCACTCTGGGGACAAGACAAGAGACCCAGTACTTC
V gene: TRBV4-2; D gene: TRBD2; J gene: TRBJ2-5; clone size: many; CDR3 protein: CASSRGLAGGPRQETQYF; CDR3 DNA: TGTGCCAGCAGCCGGGGACTAGCGGGAGGGCCCAGGCAAGAGACCCAGTACTTC
V gene: TRBV11-2; D gene: NA; J gene: TRBJ2-4; clone size: NA; CDR3 protein: CASTERYSSDIQYF; CDR3 DNA: TGTGCCAGCACCGAGAGGTACTCGAGTGACATTCAGTACTTC
V gene: TRBV5-5; D gene: NA; J gene: TRBJ2-3; clone size: NA; CDR3 protein: CASSLWTSTDTQYF; CDR3 DNA: TGTGCCAGCAGCCTTTGGACAAGCACAGATACGCAGTATTTT
V gene: TRBV12-3/TRBV12-4; D gene: TRBD2; J gene: TRBJ2-2; clone size: few; CDR3 protein: CASGRAGETGELFF; CDR3 DNA: TGTGCCAGCGGACGAGCGGGAGAGACCGGGGAGCTGTTTTTT
V gene: TRBV7-9; D gene: NA; J gene: TRBJ2-7; clone size: NA; CDR3 protein: CASSFVRGTGEQYF; CDR3 DNA: TGTGCCAGCAGCTTTGTCCGGGGCACCGGCGAGCAGTACTTC
V gene: TRBV6-5; D gene: TRBD2; J gene: TRBJ2-3; clone size: many; CDR3 protein: CASSYSGDYTDTQYF; CDR3 DNA: TGTGCCAGCAGTTACTCAGGGGACTACACAGATACGCAGTATTTT
V gene: TRBV6-2/TRBV6-3; D gene: TRBD2; J gene: TRBJ2-5; clone size: NA; CDR3 protein: CASSDSGRWKTQYF; CDR3 DNA: TGTGCCAGCAGTGATAGCGGGAGGTGGAAGACCCAGTACTTC
V gene: TRBV7-3; D gene: NA; J gene: TRBJ1-1; clone size: NA; CDR3 protein: CASSFNLNTEAFF; CDR3 DNA: TGTGCCAGCAGCTTTAATCTGAACACTGAAGCTTTCTTT
V gene: TRBV5-6; D gene: TRBD2; J gene: TRBJ2-1; clone size: NA; CDR3 protein: CASSKYTSGSGIKQFF; CDR3 DNA: TGTGCCAGCAGCAAATATACTAGCGGGAGTGGGATAAAGCAGTTCTTC
V gene: TRBV4-1; D gene: NA; J gene: TRBJ1-6; clone size: NA; CDR3 protein: CASSQRGRESYNSPLHF; CDR3 DNA: TGCGCCAGCAGCCAAAGAGGACGTGAGTCCTATAATTCACCCCTCCACTTT
V gene: TRBV12-3/TRBV12-4; D gene: NA; J gene: TRBJ2-3; clone size: few; CDR3 protein: CASLADTQYF; CDR3 DNA: TGTGCCAGCTTGGCAGATACGCAGTATTTT
V gene: TRBV24-1; D gene: TRBD2; J gene: TRBJ2-1; clone size: few; CDR3 protein: CATSEDRLAGINEQFF; CDR3 DNA: TGTGCCACCAGTGAAGACAGACTAGCGGGAATCAATGAGCAGTTCTTC
V gene: TRBV14; D gene: NA; J gene: TRBJ1-2; clone size: NA; CDR3 protein: CASSRPDSYGYTF; CDR3 DNA: TGTGCCAGCAGTCGGCCGGACAGCTATGGCTACACCTTC
V gene: TRBV7-2; D gene: NA; J gene: TRBJ1-2; clone size: NA; CDR3 protein: CASSLVGGYTF; CDR3 DNA: TGTGCCAGCAGCTTAGTTGGGGGCTACACCTTC
V gene: TRBV5-1; D gene: NA; J gene: TRBJ1-1; clone size: once; CDR3 protein: CASSLVMGEGTEAFF; CDR3 DNA: TGCGCCAGCAGCTTGGTGATGGGGGAGGGCACTGAAGCTTTCTTT
V gene: TRBV9; D gene: TRBD1; J gene: TRBJ2-7; clone size: few; CDR3 protein: CASSVGTGLYEQYF; CDR3 DNA: TGTGCCAGCAGCGTCGGGACAGGTCTCTACGAGCAGTACTTC
V gene: TRBV20-1; D gene: TRBD1; J gene: TRBJ1-6; clone size: NA; CDR3 protein: CSAFEQGKNSPLHF; CDR3 DNA: TGCAGTGCCTTCGAACAGGGGAAAAATTCACCCCTCCACTTT
V gene: TRBV18; D gene: NA; J gene: TRBJ1-2; clone size: NA; CDR3 protein: CASSSGLYYGYTF; CDR3 DNA: TGTGCCAGCTCGTCGGGACTCTACTATGGCTACACCTTC
V gene: TRBV29-1; D gene: NA; J gene: TRBJ1-2; clone size: few; CDR3 protein: CSLEKGNNYGYTF; CDR3 DNA: TGCAGCCTGGAGAAGGGGAATAACTATGGCTACACCTTC
V gene: TRBV28; D gene: TRBD1; J gene: TRBJ2-7; clone size: few; CDR3 protein: CASSLTGTGAYEQYF; CDR3 DNA: TGTGCCAGCAGTTTAACCGGGACAGGGGCCTACGAGCAGTACTTC
V gene: TRBV28; D gene: TRBD1; J gene: TRBJ1-3; clone size: many; CDR3 protein: CASSRGQGRNTIYF; CDR3 DNA: TGTGCCAGCAGTAGGGGACAGGGAAGGAACACCATATATTTT
V gene: TRBV10-2; D gene: TRBD2; J gene: TRBJ2-1; clone size: few; CDR3 protein: CASCALGTSGEQFF; CDR3 DNA: TGCGCCAGCTGCGCTTTGGGGACTAGCGGTGAGCAGTTCTTC
V gene: TRBV5-1; D gene: NA; J gene: TRBJ1-1; clone size: NA; CDR3 protein: CASSLTMTEAFF; CDR3 DNA: TGCGCCAGCAGCTTGACAATGACTGAAGCTTTCTTT
V gene: TRBV4-3; D gene: TRBD2; J gene: TRBJ2-1; clone size: NA; CDR3 protein: CASSQDTGGGRNEQFF; CDR3 DNA: TGCGCCAGCAGCCAAGATACGGGGGGGGGTCGGAATGAGCAGTTCTTC
V gene: TRBV3-1; D gene: NA; J gene: TRBJ2-2; clone size: few; CDR3 protein: CASSQGTGELFF; CDR3 DNA: TGTGCCAGCAGCCAAGGCACCGGGGAGCTGTTTTTT